This T cell receptor beta chain emerged from a study of blood T cell repertoires in COVID-19. Background on the study: PBMCs, B-cell-depleted T cells, or T cells were the source of the cDNA or gDNA that made up the material.

Methods used by the authors: Researchers report that nucleated cell counts were estimated from reference gene primer amplification. Using immunoSEQ multiplex PCR, the repertoire was profiled, and TCRdb retains in-frame clones only, with some absent. The V and J calls and clone size come from that table; D and trimming were worked out from the DNA. The profile covers around 220,000 clones, with 75% to 90% appearing a single time and 4% to 5.5% taken by the ten largest. V lost 0 bases, J lost 4 bases, and 15 bases lay in between. CDR1 and CDR2 from the germline V gene are LNHNV and YYDKDF (reference sequence). There are 16 residues in the CDR3.

The source of this sequence is a human donor in a cohort sampled during active COVID-19. Sequences were obtained from peripheral blood. The chain employs TRBV15 and TRBJ1-2, with D possibly TRBD1 on 5 matching bases. The chain's CDR3 is CATSRDLKGVGYGYTF. CDR3 nucleotides: TGTGCCACCAGCAGAGATCTTAAAGGGGTCGGCTATGGCTACACCTTC.